These 17 T cell receptor beta chains originate from one sample sequenced in a study of T cells in Graves' hyperthyroidism and ophthalmopathy. Amplification targeted TCR beta CDR3 regions from RNA transcripts. First-round RT-PCR targeting the TCR CDR3 was performed with the HTBI primer set. TCRdb fed the multiplex PCR reads into MiXCR, producing one record per CDR3 protein. Of hundreds of thousands of distinct CDR3 sequences listed, roughly 15% are singletons. Material: blood. The origin of the receptors is a young woman with Graves' hyperthyroidism.

This clonotype was counted at least ten times. The chain joins TRBV27 to TRBJ1-1, with unresolved D. Trimming stripped 5 bases from V and 5 bases from J, with 9 bases between. This CDR3 is 12 amino acids long. CDR1 MNHEY and CDR2 SMNVEV come from the germline V gene (reference sequence). CDR3 bases: TGTGCCAGCAGTCGAACGGGAACTGAAGCTTTCTTT. This translates into CASSRTGTEAFF.

This clonotype was observed a few times. This sequence joins TRBV10-3 and TRBJ2-3, with D unclear. Trimming pared 8 bases from V and 4 bases from J, leaving 10 bases between. This CDR3 is 12 amino acids long. Germline lookup yields CDR1 ENHRY and CDR2 SYGVKD. In DNA, the CDR3 is TGTGCCATCGGCCCCCGGCCAGATACGCAGTATTTT. It is translated as CAIGPRPDTQYF.

At least ten counts were recorded for this clonotype. The J gene is TRBJ2-1, the V gene TRBV15, with D uncertain. With 4 bases removed from V and 7 bases from J, the gap between germline ends came to 17 bases. The CDR3 contains 15 residues. Per germline, CDR1 LNHNV and CDR2 YYDKDF (reference sequence). The CDR3 region is CATSKRSQLRNEQFF. The DNA for the CDR3 is TGTGCCACCAGCAAACGGTCGCAGTTAAGGAATGAGCAGTTCTTC.

This clonotype was recorded a few times. The chain employs TRBV4-3 and TRBJ1-4; D call uncertain. V was pared by 0 bases and J by 8 bases, with 13 bases between. Germline assignment: CDR1 LGHNA and CDR2 YSLEER. The CDR3 is made up of 15 amino acids. As DNA, the CDR3 is TGCGCCAGCAGCCAAGATCGGTGGGTTCGGGAAAAACTGTTTTTT. The encoded protein is CASSQDRWVREKLFF.

This clonotype showed up just once. V gene TRBV18 combines with J gene TRBJ1-1; the match to TRBD1 covers 7 bases. Germline V lookup: CDR1 KGHSH, CDR2 LQKENI. This CDR3 is built from 14 residues. Trimming cost V 7 bases and J 3 bases; bases outside gene matches: 8. Here the CDR3 DNA reads TGTGCCAGCTGCTCGGGACAGACCTACACTGAAGCTTTCTTT. Translated, it gives CASCSGQTYTEAFF.

V and J are TRBV19 and TRBJ2-6; 9 bases map to TRBD2. The V and J ends lost 3 bases and 1 base, in that order; junction bases with no gene match: 4. There are 17 residues in the CDR3. Germline CDR1 is LNHDA and CDR2 is SQIVND (reference sequence). CDR3: CASSISGSRSGANVLTF. In DNA form, the CDR3 reads TGTGCCAGTAGTATTAGCGGGAGCAGGTCTGGGGCCAACGTCCTGACTTTC. The whole variable domain, filled in from reference TRBV19 and TRBJ2-6, reads DGGITQSPKYLFRKEGQNVTLSCEQNLNHDAMYWYRQDPGQGLRLIYYSQIVNDFQKGDIAEGYSVSREKKESFPLTVTSAQKNPTAFYLCASSISGSRSGANVLTFGAGSRLTVL.

The chain is built from TRBV10-3 and TRBJ1-2; 8 bases are a match to TRBD1. The CDR3 has 16 residues. The V gene's germline CDR1 is ENHRY and CDR2 SYGVKD. The J segment lost 4 bases and the V segment lost 2 bases, leaving 9 bases of the junction unmatched. CDR3 nucleotides: TGTGCCATCAGTGAGAGACAGGGGTACCTTAGCTATGGCTACACCTTC. It codes for CAISERQGYLSYGYTF.

This clonotype has ten or more counts. The chain recombines TRBV11-2 with TRBJ2-3, with a possible D match to TRBD1 (7 bases). The V end was cut by 4 bases, the J end by 0 bases, with 20 bases between. Germline V gene lookup returns CDR1 SGHAT and CDR2 FQNNGV. This CDR3 has 18 amino acids. CDR3 coding DNA: TGTGCCAGCAGCTCCCAGGGGGGTTGGCACATGAGCACAGATACGCAGTATTTT. Its translation is CASSSQGGWHMSTDTQYF.

The chain recombines TRBV6-1 with TRBJ1-5, with D perhaps matching TRBD1 (6 bases). Trimming removed 5 bases at V and 2 bases at J, with 16 bases between. Per the germline V gene, CDR1 is MNHNS and CDR2 is SASEGT. The CDR3 loop spans 16 amino acids. CDR3 in DNA: TGTGCCAGCAGTCCAACACAGGGAATGCGCAATCAGCCCCAGCATTTT. Protein product: CASSPTQGMRNQPQHF.

This clonotype appeared many times. The rearrangement uses TRBV7-9 and TRBJ2-2; no clear D. V shed 8 bases and J shed 5 bases, with 6 bases lying between them. CDR3 size: 11 residues. Germline CDR1 reads SEHNR; CDR2 reads FQNEAQ (reference sequence). CDR3 sequence (DNA): TGTGCCAGCGTAGGGACCGGGGAGCTGTTTTTT. As protein: CASVGTGELFF.

The table lists this clonotype with many counts. The chain employs TRBV6-5 and TRBJ2-5; the D is unclear. This CDR3 contains 13 residues. Per the germline V gene, CDR1 is MNHEY and CDR2 is SVGAGI. V was pared by 2 bases and J by 7 bases, with 11 bases between. The CDR3 region has the DNA TGTGCCAGCAGTTACGACGTGCTAGGGACCCAGTACTTC. Protein product: CASSYDVLGTQYF.

This clonotype was recorded at least ten times. V gene TRBV28 combines with J gene TRBJ1-1; the D is unclear. V was cut by 1 base and J by 0 bases, with 9 bases left in between. The V gene's germline CDR1 is MDHEN and CDR2 SYDVKM. The CDR3 contains 15 residues. CDR3 residues: CASSLSGRLNTEAFF. Here the CDR3 DNA reads TGTGCCAGCAGTTTATCCGGACGGTTGAACACTGAAGCTTTCTTT.

This clonotype was found once. J is TRBJ1-2 and V is TRBV6-2 or TRBV6-3; TRBD1 agrees at 7 bases. CDR1 and CDR2 from the germline V gene are MNHEY and SVGEGT. The CDR3 totals 15 residues. The trim removed 4 bases at V and 5 bases at J, leaving 10 bases unmatched. In nucleotides, the CDR3 is TGTGCCAGCAGTTCACCGGGACAGACCCCTTATGGCTACACCTTC. Its translation: CASSSPGQTPYGYTF.

This clonotype was seen repeatedly, ten times or more. V gene TRBV20-1 combines with J gene TRBJ2-7; possibly TRBD1 for D (6 bases). The CDR3 has 13 amino acids. CDR1 is DFQATT, CDR2 SNEGSKA, per germline (reference sequence). V was shortened by 3 bases and J by 0 bases, with 9 bases between the two germline ends. The CDR3 reads CSARDSYSYEQYF. CDR3 coding DNA: TGCAGTGCTAGGGACAGCTACTCCTACGAGCAGTACTTC.

The genes are TRBV4-1 and TRBJ1-5; 7 positions agree with TRBD1. V dropped 3 bases and J dropped 4; count of bases not matched to a gene: 12. CDR1 MGHRA and CDR2 YSYEKL come from the germline V gene. The CDR3 has 17 amino acids. CDR3 in DNA: TGCGCCAGCAGCCAGATCCCCAGGGGGAGGAAAAATCAGCCCCAGCATTTT. Amino acid sequence: CASSQIPRGRKNQPQHF.

The rearrangement joins TRBV19 to TRBJ2-4, with D possibly TRBD1 on 5 matching bases. The V end lost 2 bases, the J end lost 3 bases, and 11 bases lay between the germline ends. The CDR3 runs 15 residues. Germline CDR1 LNHDA, CDR2 SQIVND (reference sequence). DNA for the CDR3: TGTGCCAGTAGTATATACAGCACAGGCAAAAACATTCAGTACTTC. This encodes CASSIYSTGKNIQYF.

This clonotype has at least ten counts. V usage is TRBV12-3 or TRBV12-4 and J usage is TRBJ1-5; D unresolved. CDR3 length equals 14 residues. Trimming cost V 3 bases and J 2 bases, with 8 bases left between them. CDR3 in DNA: TGTGCCAGCAGTTTTCATCAGGGCAATCAGCCCCAGCATTTT. This gives the protein CASSFHQGNQPQHF.